This T cell receptor (beta chain) appears in the sequencing data of a study of control samples from healthy donors and cancer patients (dated by TCRdb to about 2020). This clone was counted a single time. This receptor's antigen is unknown. Base qualities are missing; no much larger clone stands one base away. The CDR3 starts with the cysteine, ends with the phenylalanine, and has 15 residues. Only the CDR3 DNA stays, 45 bases, in frame from base 1. For this chain, trimming is 8 bases at the V end and 4 bases at the J end, and the number of junction bases without a gene match is 9. CDR1 and CDR2 are drawn from the germline V gene: MNHEY, SVGAGI. Library method: the immunoSEQ multiplex PCR assay. Sourced from immuneACCESS, this table was stored by TCRdb with only in-frame sequences that have V and J called. A share of the clones is absent; for the studies checked, an unresolved V gene accounts for under half, and the remainder has no known explanation. The sample table contains some 76,000 clones; only one count was recorded for about nine tenths of them. The top ten hold approximately 8.8% of the sample.

The sequencing sample was made of PBMCs. Here the chain combines TRBV6-5 and TRBJ2-5; 11 central nucleotides agree with TRBD2. This TCR derives from a woman in her forties or fifties with colorectal cancer. DNA sequence: TGTGCCAGCTCATCCGGGACTAGCGGTCGAGAGACCCAGTACTTC. Its amino acids are CASSSGTSGRETQYF.